This entry features one T cell receptor (beta chain) sequence. This table comes from immunoSEQ multiplex PCR, and its TCRdb copy is limited to in-frame clones, with some not included. Of about 1.9 million clones listed, approximately 92% are singletons. The record originates from a study of shared clonotypes between healthy human individuals. The CDR3 has 13 amino acids. Germline loops: CDR1 MNHEY, CDR2 SMNVEV (reference sequence). Deletions cut 2 bases from V and 7 bases from J, with 9 bases between. In the naive CD8 group, cells lacked CD45RO and were positively selected for CCR7, so terminally differentiated effector memory CD45RA+ cells were left out. Every one of the donors was a Caucasian adult that lived in Nashville, Tennessee.

This TCR derives from a man aged 18-30 years in good health. Some clones in this sample may be carry-over from other donors' samples. Material: naive CD8+ T cells from PBMCs. The V and J genes are TRBV27 and TRBJ1-5; D remains ambiguous. Here the CDR3 reads CASSLSVLQPQHF. Written as DNA, the CDR3 is TGTGCCAGCAGTTTAAGCGTGTTGCAGCCCCAGCATTTT.